The present T cell receptor (beta chain) was sequenced within a study of blood T cell repertoires in COVID-19. Whole-study context: Acute and convalescent COVID-19 samples came from the United States, Italy and Spain.

V shed 3 bases, J shed 2 bases, and the junction held 7 bases outside the gene matches. CDR3 length: 16 residues. Per the germline V gene, CDR1 is MNHNS and CDR2 is SASEGT. This clone was counted only a few times. The assay was immunoSEQ multiplex PCR, and TCRdb's table has in-frame clones only and misses some. The sample lists roughly 520,000 clones; around 89% were seen once. The TCR was taken from a woman in her forties who had recovered from COVID-19. V usage is TRBV6-1 and J usage is TRBJ2-3; 8 bases match TRBD1. The sequencing sample was made of PBMCs or T cells enriched from blood (not recorded which). The CDR3 sequence: CASSDSDRGITDTQYF. The DNA of the CDR3 is TGTGCCAGCAGTGATTCCGACAGGGGTATCACAGATACGCAGTATTTT.